A selection of T cell receptor beta chains follows, all from one sample in a study of blood T cells in healthy people across ages. TCRdb reanalysed the 5' RACE reads using MiXCR and keeps one entry per CDR3 protein. The data show 1.8 million or so distinct CDR3 sequences, roughly two fifths seen once. Source material: blood. These receptors originate from a human donor in good health. Each CDR3 is given with its conserved first and last residue. Each record gives: CDR3 DNA, CDR3 protein, D gene, J gene, V gene, clone size. D genes are given only for firm matches. Where a row states a size, it is once, few, many or the class of an expanded clone; other rows omit it.

TGTGCCGGCAGTCCACCCCTGGGGCTTTATACCGAGCAGTACTTC | CAGSPPLGLYTEQYF | - | TRBJ2-7 | TRBV28 | -
TGTGCCAGCAGACCCAGGACTGGCAGTAAAGAGACCCAGTACTTC | CASRPRTGSKETQYF | - | TRBJ2-5 | TRBV6-2/TRBV6-3 | few
TGTGCCAGCAGCCCAGGTACAGGGGAGGGCTACGAGCAGTACTTC | CASSPGTGEGYEQYF | - | TRBJ2-7 | TRBV5-4 | -
TGCGCCAGCAGTTACCGGTCGGCAGCTTCTCCCTACGAGCAGTACTTC | CASSYRSAASPYEQYF | - | TRBJ2-7 | TRBV5-1 | -
TGCAGTGCTAGAGCCTCCTCAGCGGGGGGCTACAATGAGCAGTTCTTC | CSARASSAGGYNEQFF | TRBD2 | TRBJ2-1 | TRBV20-1 | many
TGTGCCACCAGTGATGGGGGGCAGAGGCTATTCGGCTACACCTTC | CATSDGGQRLFGYTF | - | TRBJ1-2 | TRBV24-1 | few
TGTGCCAGCAGCACGAGGACAGGGGGGGAGTATGGCTACACCTTC | CASSTRTGGEYGYTF | TRBD1 | TRBJ1-2 | TRBV5-5 | -
TGCGCCAGCAGCCAAGCTGGGGGGGGCGGGATGGATGAGCAGTTCTTC | CASSQAGGGGMDEQFF | - | TRBJ2-1 | TRBV4-1 | -
TGTGCCAGCAGTCCGGCGGACAGGTTTGGGGGCTACACCTTC | CASSPADRFGGYTF | TRBD1 | TRBJ1-2 | TRBV27 | few
TGTGCCAGCAGTTTAATTTCGGTGAATGGGCAGTTCTTC | CASSLISVNGQFF | - | TRBJ2-1 | TRBV12-3/TRBV12-4 | -
TGTGCCAGCAGCCGACAGGTCGGGCAGCCCCAGCATTTT | CASSRQVGQPQHF | - | TRBJ1-5 | TRBV12-3/TRBV12-4 | -
TGTGCCAGCAGCTTGAACAGGGGGCGCGGGGACGAGCAGTACTTC | CASSLNRGRGDEQYF | TRBD1 | TRBJ2-7 | TRBV7-9 | few
TGTGCCAGCAGCCTACGGGACAAGGGCCACTTT | CASSLRDKGHF | - | TRBJ1-6 | TRBV3-1 | -
TGTGCCAGCAGGGTTAGCGGGGGTCCCGACGAGCAGTACTTC | CASRVSGGPDEQYF | TRBD2 | TRBJ2-7 | TRBV6-2/TRBV6-3 | once
TGTGCCAGCAGCCAAGATGATTTAAGGGCCAACGTCCTGACTTTC | CASSQDDLRANVLTF | - | TRBJ2-6 | TRBV4-2 | few
TGTGCCACCAGCCCCCGTCCGACAGTACTATTTGGCTACACCTTC | CATSPRPTVLFGYTF | - | TRBJ1-2 | TRBV15 | few
TGTGCCACCAGCAGAGAGATCGGGCTCAATTCCTATGGCTACACCTTC | CATSREIGLNSYGYTF | - | TRBJ1-2 | TRBV15 | -
TGTGCCAGCAGCCAAGATCGAATGGGGACTGAAGCTTTCTTT | CASSQDRMGTEAFF | - | TRBJ1-1 | TRBV4-2 | -
TGCGCCAGCAGCAGGGGACAGGGAACGGGCTCTGGAAACACCATATATTTT | CASSRGQGTGSGNTIYF | TRBD1 | TRBJ1-3 | TRBV5-1 | few
TGCGCCAGCAGCGATCCACCGTCGGATGGCGCTTTCTTT | CASSDPPSDGAFF | - | TRBJ1-1 | TRBV5-1 | -
TGTGCCAGCAGCCTTAGCCTCATGGGCAGCACAGACACGCAGTATTTT | CASSLSLMGSTDTQYF | - | TRBJ2-3 | TRBV12-3/TRBV12-4 | -
TGCGCCAGCAGTCACCCCGACAGGCTTAATCAGCCCCAGCATTTT | CASSHPDRLNQPQHF | - | TRBJ1-5 | TRBV4-1 | -
TGTGCCAGCAGCTTCGCCGGGACAGGTCAGTTCTTC | CASSFAGTGQFF | TRBD1 | TRBJ2-1 | TRBV7-2 | -
TGCGCCAGCAGCTCGACCCCTAGCGGGGGGGCGTATGAGCAGTTCTTC | CASSSTPSGGAYEQFF | TRBD2 | TRBJ2-1 | TRBV5-1 | -
TGTGCCAGCAGGGGGACGTATAATTCACCCCTCCACTTT | CASRGTYNSPLHF | - | TRBJ1-6 | TRBV6-5 | -
TGTGCCAGCAGCCCCTTGGGAAGGGAAAAACTGTTTTTT | CASSPLGREKLFF | - | TRBJ1-4 | TRBV7-9 | few
TGTGCCAGCAGCGCGAGACAGGAAATCACGGATACGCAGTATTTT | CASSARQEITDTQYF | - | TRBJ2-3 | TRBV9 | -
TGCAGTGCTAGAGATTTGGGAAACGGGCACACTGAAGCTTTCTTT | CSARDLGNGHTEAFF | - | TRBJ1-1 | TRBV20-1 | -
TGCAGCGTTGATGTCGGAGGGGACTATCTTTTCGATGAGCAGTTCTTC | CSVDVGGDYLFDEQFF | TRBD2 | TRBJ2-1 | TRBV29-1 | -
TGTGCCAGCAGTGAGGACTATCTAGGCTCCAATGAGCAGTTCTTC | CASSEDYLGSNEQFF | - | TRBJ2-1 | TRBV6-2/TRBV6-3 | -
TGCGCCAGCAGCTTAGGGGGTGAGGACTCTGAGTTCTTC | CASSLGGEDSEFF | - | TRBJ2-1 | TRBV5-1 | few
TGCGCCAGCAGCCATCAATCCTCCTTCGCGAACACCGGGGAGCTGTTTTTT | CASSHQSSFANTGELFF | - | TRBJ2-2 | TRBV4-1 | few
TGTGCCACCAGTGTTGGTATCGGAGAGACCCAGTACTTC | CATSVGIGETQYF | - | TRBJ2-5 | TRBV24-1 | -
TGTGCCAGCAGCGTCAGGACAGGGGGCCTTAAGGAGCAGTACTTC | CASSVRTGGLKEQYF | TRBD1 | TRBJ2-4 | TRBV9 | -
TGTGCCAGCAGTCCCGGACAGGGAATGGCCAAAAACATTCAGTACTTC | CASSPGQGMAKNIQYF | TRBD1 | TRBJ2-4 | TRBV12-3/TRBV12-4 | few
TGTGCCAGCAGCCGGACTAGCGGGGGCCCCCAGCAGTACTTC | CASSRTSGGPQQYF | TRBD2 | TRBJ2-7 | TRBV7-2 | few
TGCGCCAGCAGCCCCAGCCGGAGGGACCGGGGCGAGCAGTACTTC | CASSPSRRDRGEQYF | - | TRBJ2-7 | TRBV4-1 | few
TGTGCCAGCACCGGGATGGGCGGAGGCTACACCTTC | CASTGMGGGYTF | - | TRBJ1-2 | TRBV6-2/TRBV6-3 | -
TGTGCCAGCAGCCTTCCACGGGCTTTTAATTCACCCCTCCACTTT | CASSLPRAFNSPLHF | - | TRBJ1-6 | TRBV3-1 | -
TGCGCCAGCAAGCGCGGGGAACTTAGCTCCTACGAGCAGTACTTC | CASKRGELSSYEQYF | - | TRBJ2-7 | TRBV4-1 | -
TGTGCCAGCAGCGTAGCGGCAGGAGGCGAAAAACTGTTTTTT | CASSVAAGGEKLFF | - | TRBJ1-4 | TRBV9 | few
TGCGCCAGCAGCCAACACGACGCAGCCCGGCCCATTGAAAAACTGTTTTTT | CASSQHDAARPIEKLFF | - | TRBJ1-4 | TRBV4-3 | -
TGTGCCAGCACCTTGGGTCCCATCAATGAAAAACTGTTTTTT | CASTLGPINEKLFF | - | TRBJ1-4 | TRBV5-5 | -
TGCGCCAGCAGCTTGGATTTCCGGACAGGGGAAGAAAAACTGTTTTTT | CASSLDFRTGEEKLFF | TRBD1 | TRBJ1-4 | TRBV5-1 | few
TGTGCCAGCAGCCAAGACAGCATCACCTATGGCTACACCTTC | CASSQDSITYGYTF | - | TRBJ1-2 | TRBV3-1 | -
TGTGCCAGCAGCCCCTGGACAGGGACGGACGAGCAGTACTTC | CASSPWTGTDEQYF | TRBD1 | TRBJ2-7 | TRBV7-2 | -
TGCAGTGCCCTGGGGGGAGGGGCCACCTTCGAGCAGTACTTC | CSALGGGATFEQYF | TRBD2 | TRBJ2-7 | TRBV20-1 | -
TGTGCCAGCAGCTCCCGGGGGGGGCAGCGCCGCGGCACTGAAGCTTTCTTT | CASSSRGGQRRGTEAFF | - | TRBJ1-1 | TRBV11-3 | -
TGTGCCAGCAGTTACCCTACGGGGGTCTACGAGCAGTTCTTC | CASSYPTGVYEQFF | - | TRBJ2-1 | TRBV12-3/TRBV12-4 | few
TGTGCCAGCTCACTCCCCGACTCCCGGAGGGAGACCCAGTACTTC | CASSLPDSRRETQYF | - | TRBJ2-5 | TRBV18 | -
TGTGCCAGCAGACAGGGGAGCAATCAGCCCCAGCATTTT | CASRQGSNQPQHF | TRBD1 | TRBJ1-5 | TRBV2 | -
TGTGCCAGCAGTTTAACTAGCTGGGAGACCCAGTACTTC | CASSLTSWETQYF | - | TRBJ2-5 | TRBV12-3/TRBV12-4 | few
TGTGCCAGCAGCTTGTGGGAGGGGGCGGCTTTTGGCTACACCTTC | CASSLWEGAAFGYTF | TRBD1 | TRBJ1-2 | TRBV9 | -
TGCAGCGTTGAGTCGACAGGGCGGGCTTTCTTT | CSVESTGRAFF | TRBD1 | TRBJ1-1 | TRBV29-1 | -
TGCAGCGTTGAAGATCCGGACAATTCCTATGGCTACACCTTC | CSVEDPDNSYGYTF | - | TRBJ1-2 | TRBV29-1 | -